The 31 T cell receptor beta chains below come from one sample, sequenced in a study of early T cells in non-severe SARS-CoV-2 infection (dated by TCRdb to about 2021). The library was prepared using 5' RACE. TCRdb names NextSeq 500 as the instrument used. TCRdb applied fastp at Q25 and MiXCR to the public reads, then kept only in-frame beta chains. Identical CDR3 proteins give one entry, which carries the most common genes and DNA. Counted in this sample were 50,000 to 55,000 distinct CDR3 sequences; 9.3% of them appeared once. In total, the top ten clones hold 15% of the sample. Specimen: whole blood. These receptors originate from an adult who was a healthcare worker with PCR-confirmed SARS-CoV-2 infection or an uninfected control (not recorded which).

Ten or more counts support this clonotype. The rearrangement links TRBV6-2 or TRBV6-3 to TRBJ1-5; D unclear. Deletions cut 4 bases from V and 6 bases from J, with 10 bases between. This CDR3 spans 13 amino acids. From germline, CDR1 is MNHEY and CDR2 SVGEGT. The CDR3 region is CASSFEYGQPQHF. For the CDR3, the DNA is TGTGCCAGCAGTTTTGAGTATGGTCAGCCCCAGCATTTT.

This clonotype came up a few times. V is TRBV7-9 and J is TRBJ2-2, with 7 nucleotides matching TRBD2. This CDR3 is 16 amino acids long. Germline CDR1 and CDR2: SEHNR and FQNEAQ (reference sequence). The junction had 10 bases not matched to a gene; V was cut back by 3 bases and J by 6 bases. This CDR3 reads CASSFHRGSGSGELFF. Here the CDR3 DNA reads TGTGCCAGCAGCTTCCATCGCGGGAGCGGGTCCGGGGAGCTGTTTTTT.

This clonotype was seen a few times. The rearrangement uses TRBV12-3 or TRBV12-4 and TRBJ2-2, with a weak D call TRBD2 (7 bases). The CDR3 length is 14 residues. V was cut by 7 bases and J by 6 bases, with 15 bases left in between. As DNA, the CDR3 is TGTGCCAGCACCCTCCGGGGGGCGCCCGGGGAGCTGTTTTTT. Translated: CASTLRGAPGELFF.

The V gene is TRBV29-1, the J gene TRBJ1-1; the D is unclear. The CDR3 consists of 11 residues. The germline V and J ends were trimmed by 3 bases and 5 bases, with 7 bases remaining between them. Germline CDR1 is SQVTM and CDR2 is ANQGSEA. This CDR3 reads CSVDPGTEAFF. The CDR3 nucleotides read TGCAGCGTTGATCCGGGGACTGAAGCTTTCTTT.

In this sample, this clonotype turned up a few times. The genes are TRBV11-2 and TRBJ2-7; the match to TRBD1 covers 9 bases. V was clipped by 1 base and J by 4 bases; unmatched bases: 2. The V gene's germline CDR1 is SGHAT and CDR2 FQNNGV. This CDR3 is 14 amino acids long. CDR3 nucleotide sequence: TGTGCCAGCAGCTTAGGAGGGACAGGGTACGAGCAGTACTTC. It specifies CASSLGGTGYEQYF.

This clonotype was counted at least ten times. This rearrangement joins TRBV6-1 to TRBJ1-5; D is undetermined. The CDR3 spans 15 residues. Germline V CDR1 and CDR2: MNHNS, SASEGT. The germline V and J ends were trimmed by 4 bases and 0 bases, with 10 bases remaining between them. The chain's CDR3 is CASSGQSSSNQPQHF. The CDR3, as DNA: TGTGCCAGCAGTGGCCAGAGTTCTAGCAATCAGCCCCAGCATTTT.

This clonotype was observed many times. V gene TRBV10-3 combines with J gene TRBJ2-4, with a possible D match to TRBD1 (6 bases). CDR3 size: 16 residues. The V end was cut by 3 bases, the J end by 2 bases, with 14 bases between. The germline V gene encodes CDR1 ENHRY and CDR2 SYGVKD. The CDR3 bases are TGTGCCATCAGTGACGACCAGGGGACATCCAAAAACATTCAGTACTTC. Translating it yields CAISDDQGTSKNIQYF.

The CDR3 sequence is CASSFPGQQETQYF. The CDR3 DNA is TGTGCCAGCAGCTTTCCGGGACAGCAAGAGACCCAGTACTTC. This chain links TRBV7-9 with TRBJ2-5, with 7 bases matching TRBD1. Per germline, CDR1 SEHNR and CDR2 FQNEAQ (reference sequence). Trimming took 3 bases from V and 2 from J; bases not matched to a gene: 3. This CDR3 has 14 residues. The full variable domain, its missing parts supplied by reference TRBV7-9 and TRBJ2-5, is DTGVSQNPRHKITKRGQNVTFRCDPISEHNRLYWYRQTLGQGPEFLTYFQNEAQLEKSRLLSDRFSAERPKGSFSTLEIQRTEQGDSAMYLCASSFPGQQETQYFGPGTRLLVL.

This clonotype was counted ten times or more. The chain carries TRBV3-1 and TRBJ1-1, with 8 nucleotides matching TRBD1. Germline loops: CDR1 LGHDT, CDR2 YNNKEL (reference sequence). The CDR3 runs to 16 residues. V shed 1 base, J shed 0 bases, and the junction held 4 bases outside the gene matches. CDR3 sequence reads: CASSQVRGQVNTEAFF. Here the CDR3 DNA reads TGTGCCAGCAGCCAAGTACGGGGACAGGTGAACACTGAAGCTTTCTTT.

This clonotype has ten or more counts. The chain combines TRBV4-2 with TRBJ2-1, with D perhaps TRBD1 or TRBD2 (5 bases each). CDR1 is LGHNA, CDR2 YNFKEQ, per germline. The V gene lost 4 bases and the J gene lost 8 bases, with 21 bases spanning the gap. The CDR3 is 16 amino acids. CDR3 residues: CASSPTGTPHRDEQFF. The CDR3 DNA sequence: TGTGCCAGCAGCCCCACCGGGACGCCCCATAGGGATGAGCAGTTCTTC.

This clonotype was seen a few times. The chain has TRBV5-5 and TRBJ2-5; 13 bases line up with TRBD2. Unmatched junction bases numbered 7, after V lost 4 bases and J lost 4 bases. This CDR3 region has 16 residues. Germline lookup yields CDR1 SGHKS and CDR2 YYEKEE (reference sequence). CDR3 sequence (DNA): TGTGCCAGCAGCGCGGGACTAGCGGGATCCGGAGAGACCCAGTACTTC. Translation: CASSAGLAGSGETQYF.

This clonotype has a handful of counts. The V gene is TRBV29-1, the J gene TRBJ1-1; D not resolved. CDR3 size: 12 residues. CDR1 and CDR2 from the germline V gene are SQVTM and ANQGSEA. The CDR3 loop reads CSASVTNTEAFF. The CDR3, as DNA: TGCAGTGCCTCAGTAACCAACACTGAAGCTTTCTTT.

This clonotype was found a few times. This chain uses TRBV11-3 with TRBJ2-4; unclear D gene. The CDR3 length is 13 residues. Per germline, CDR1 SGHNT and CDR2 YENEEA. The V end was cut by 5 bases, the J end by 3 bases, with 8 bases between. The CDR3, as DNA: TGTGCCAGCAGCCAGGATCACAAAAACATTCAGTACTTC. Protein product: CASSQDHKNIQYF.

This clonotype has a handful of counts. CDR3 in amino acids: CASSWTSGSNEQFF. The CDR3 nucleotides read TGTGCCAGCAGTTGGACTAGCGGGAGCAATGAGCAGTTCTTC. The V gene is TRBV12-3 or TRBV12-4, the J gene TRBJ2-1; TRBD2 matches 13 bases. This CDR3 contains 14 residues. J lost 6 bases, V lost 4 bases, and 0 bases had no gene match.

This clonotype was counted at least ten times. The chain recombines TRBV7-2 with TRBJ2-1; 8 bases line up with TRBD2. There are 14 residues in the CDR3. Per germline, CDR1 SGHTA and CDR2 FQGNSA. Trimming took 5 bases from V and 2 from J; bases not matched to a gene: 2. This CDR3 reads CASSPGLAYNEQFF. The CDR3 region has the DNA TGTGCCAGCAGCCCGGGACTAGCCTACAATGAGCAGTTCTTC.

This clonotype has a count of ten or more. This chain uses TRBV28 with TRBJ1-2; the D gene is possibly TRBD1 (6 bases). This CDR3 contains 13 residues. Between the trimmed V and J ends, which lost 2 bases and 4 bases, there was a span of 8 bases. Germline CDR1 MDHEN, CDR2 SYDVKM. The CDR3 reads CASSLGGSYGYTF. The DNA for the CDR3 is TGTGCCAGCAGTTTAGGGGGCAGCTATGGCTACACCTTC.

This clonotype was counted ten times or more. The chain combines TRBV12-3 or TRBV12-4 with TRBJ1-5; no clear D. The CDR3 is 13 amino acids. Trimming took 4 bases from V and 4 from J, leaving 8 bases between them. Here the CDR3 reads CASSSGRNQPQHF. CDR3 nucleotide sequence: TGTGCCAGCAGTTCCGGGAGAAATCAGCCCCAGCATTTT.

The table lists this clonotype with many counts. The chain links TRBV29-1 to TRBJ2-1; maybe TRBD2 (6 bases). CDR1 and CDR2 (germline): SQVTM, ANQGSEA. The CDR3 contains 12 residues. The germline V and J ends were trimmed by 7 bases and 9 bases, with 16 bases remaining between them. For the CDR3, the DNA is TGCAGCGGGAGCCGGGAGTCCGGTGAGCAGTTCTTC. Its translation is CSGSRESGEQFF.

This clonotype was detected a few times. The chain recombines TRBV12-3 or TRBV12-4 with TRBJ1-2, with TRBD1 as a possible D gene (6 bases). Trimming cost V 3 bases and J 4 bases, with 12 bases left between them. CDR3 length: 14 residues. The DNA for the CDR3 is TGTGCCAGCAGTTTTGGGGGGCTGGGCTATGGCTACACCTTC. Encoded protein: CASSFGGLGYGYTF.

This rearrangement joins TRBV28 to TRBJ1-2; D is uncertain. Germline V gene lookup returns CDR1 MDHEN and CDR2 SYDVKM. This CDR3 has 11 residues. V lost 5 bases and J 4 bases, leaving 5 bases between the germline ends. CDR3 residues: CASSAFYGYTF. The CDR3, as DNA: TGTGCCAGCAGTGCCTTCTATGGCTACACCTTC.

This clonotype was counted only a few times. The V gene is TRBV19, the J gene TRBJ2-3; 7 nucleotides line up with TRBD2. The CDR3 extends over 16 amino acids. Germline V CDR1 and CDR2: LNHDA, SQIVND (reference sequence). Trimming cost V 8 bases and J 6 bases; bases outside gene matches: 17. The DNA of the CDR3 is TGTGCCAGTTCGACACCCGCGGGGGAGGGTGCGGATACGCAGTATTTT. Amino acids: CASSTPAGEGADTQYF. Filled out from reference TRBV19 and TRBJ2-3, the complete variable domain reads DGGITQSPKYLFRKEGQNVTLSCEQNLNHDAMYWYRQDPGQGLRLIYYSQIVNDFQKGDIAEGYSVSREKKESFPLTVTSAQKNPTAFYLCASSTPAGEGADTQYFGPGTRLTVL.

V gene TRBV5-4 combines with J gene TRBJ2-7; 9 positions agree with TRBD1. This CDR3 is built from 12 residues. The V segment lost 3 bases and the J segment 10 bases; nucleotides outside the gene matches: 5. The V gene's germline CDR1 is SGHNT and CDR2 YYREEE (reference sequence). CDR3 DNA: TGTGCCAGCAGCTGGGACAGGGACCGTCAGTACTTC. It translates to CASSWDRDRQYF.

The genes are TRBV15 and TRBJ1-3; 12 bases are a match to TRBD1. J lost 2 bases, V lost 3 bases, and 5 bases had no gene match. Germline V CDR1 and CDR2: LNHNV, YYDKDF (reference sequence). The CDR3 is 17 amino acids. The CDR3 DNA reads as TGTGCCACCAGCAGCCGCGGGGACAGGGGGCCTGGAAACACCATATATTTT. Encoded protein: CATSSRGDRGPGNTIYF.

This clonotype was observed a single time. The chain is built from TRBV6-5 and TRBJ1-3; unclear D gene. V was pared by 4 bases and J by 0 bases, with 7 bases between. The CDR3 loop spans 14 amino acids. Germline V gene lookup returns CDR1 MNHEY and CDR2 SVGAGI. CDR3: CASSFTDSGNTIYF. CDR3 in DNA: TGTGCCAGCAGTTTTACAGACTCTGGAAACACCATATATTTT.

This clonotype was seen at least ten times. This chain connects TRBV7-8 to TRBJ1-2; TRBD1 agrees at 9 bases. From germline, CDR1 is SGHVS and CDR2 FQNEAQ. The CDR3 length is 17 residues. V was clipped by 1 base and J by 3 bases; unmatched bases: 9. This CDR3 is CASSLVQGAGSHYGYTF. The CDR3, as DNA: TGTGCCAGCAGCTTAGTACAGGGGGCTGGATCTCACTATGGCTACACCTTC. The variable domain in full, completed from reference TRBV7-8 and TRBJ1-2, reads GAGVSQSPRYKVAKRGQDVALRCDPISGHVSLFWYQQALGQGPEFLTYFQNEAQLDKSGLPSDRFFAERPEGSVSTLKIQRTQQEDSAVYLCASSLVQGAGSHYGYTFGSGTRLTVV.

This clonotype has at least ten counts. The chain uses TRBV4-2 and TRBJ2-1; D possibly uses TRBD1 or TRBD2 (5 bases each). With 3 bases removed from V and 4 bases from J, the gap between germline ends came to 22 bases. This CDR3 is 18 amino acids long. Germline V lookup: CDR1 LGHNA, CDR2 YNFKEQ. CDR3 amino acids: CASSQRSLRDLFYNEQFF. For the CDR3, the DNA is TGTGCCAGCAGCCAGCGTTCCCTACGGGACCTATTTTACAATGAGCAGTTCTTC.

This clonotype was recorded at least ten times. The chain employs TRBV27 and TRBJ2-1, with D possibly matching TRBD2 (6 bases). V lost 5 bases to trimming and J lost 9 bases, with 14 bases between them. Germline CDR1 reads MNHEY; CDR2 reads SMNVEV (reference sequence). The CDR3 covers 13 residues. Here the CDR3 reads CASSARTTFEQFF. The CDR3 coding sequence is TGTGCCAGCAGTGCCCGGACTACTTTTGAGCAGTTCTTC.

This clonotype was picked up many times. This rearrangement joins TRBV29-1 to TRBJ2-1; 14 positions match TRBD2. In germline, CDR1 is SQVTM, CDR2 ANQGSEA. The trim removed 8 bases at V and 5 bases at J, leaving 2 bases unmatched. The CDR3 loop spans 13 amino acids. DNA for the CDR3: TGCAGCACGGGACTAGCGGGAGACAATGAGCAGTTCTTC. The encoded protein is CSTGLAGDNEQFF.

This clonotype was counted only a few times. CDR3 residues: CASSPSGGRSPYEQYF. For the CDR3, the DNA is TGTGCCAGCAGCCCCTCCGGCGGGAGATCACCGTACGAGCAGTACTTC. The rearrangement links TRBV6-2 or TRBV6-3 to TRBJ2-7; 7 bases match TRBD2. Per germline, CDR1 MNHEY and CDR2 SVGEGT. V shed 6 bases, J shed 4 bases, and the junction held 15 bases outside the gene matches. This CDR3 comprises 16 residues.

The J gene is TRBJ2-4, the V gene TRBV10-2, with D tentatively TRBD1 (5 bases). Deletions cut 1 base from V and 3 bases from J, with 10 bases between. Germline V gene lookup returns CDR1 WSHSY and CDR2 SAAADI. This CDR3 comprises 15 residues. CDR3 region: CASSEFVRGKNIQYF. CDR3 sequence (DNA): TGCGCCAGCAGTGAGTTTGTTAGGGGCAAAAACATTCAGTACTTC.

V is TRBV5-5 and J is TRBJ1-1; D ambiguous. Trimming removed 4 bases at V and 1 base at J, with 14 bases between. Germline values: CDR1 SGHKS, CDR2 YYEKEE (reference sequence). This CDR3 comprises 15 residues. The DNA for the CDR3 is TGTGCCAGCAGCACCTTTAGCGGACGGAACACTGAAGCTTTCTTT. Amino acids: CASSTFSGRNTEAFF.